What follows is one T cell receptor beta chain and its context. This sample stems from a study of PD-L1 blockade in urothelial cancer. Study as a whole: Analysis of blood occurred 3 weeks (second dose) and 6 weeks after treatment start.

Sequenced by immunoSEQ multiplex PCR; TCRdb stores in-frame clones only, minus some. The table includes some 43,000 clones, more than 70% detected once. Trimming cost V 5 bases and J 7 bases, with 12 bases left between them. Per the germline V gene, CDR1 is SGHVS and CDR2 is FQNEAQ. This CDR3 has 12 amino acids. Indicated time point: pretreatment peripheral blood. J is TRBJ2-7 and V is TRBV7-8, with D perhaps matching TRBD1 (6 bases). Specimen: PBMCs, collected around atezolizumab (anti-PD-L1) treatment. The origin of this receptor is a man between 60 and 75 years old with urothelial cancer. DNA of the CDR3: TGTGCCAGCAGCCCTACAGGGCGAGAGCAGTACTTC. Its protein is CASSPTGREQYF.